This T cell receptor beta chain was captured in a study of T cells in Graves' hyperthyroidism and ophthalmopathy (dated by TCRdb to the late 2010s). A note on the overall study: Peripheral blood was sampled at the time of initial diagnosis, prior to any treatment. An independent validation cohort of around 19 hyperthyroidism patients and about 15 patients who later progressed to ophthalmopathy tested prospective prediction of ophthalmopathy. TCR V-J signatures able to tell the groups apart were searched for in a discovery cohort of around 95 patients, of whom more than 40 had Graves' ophthalmopathy and about 55 had stable Graves' hyperthyroidism. According to the paper, TCR Vbeta CDR3 sequencing was carried out on over 130 peripheral blood samples, which came from approximately 43 ophthalmopathy, about 75 hyperthyroidism and about 17 progressor patients. In roughly six Graves' hyperthyroidism patients, the study also compared T-cell repertoires from thyroid tissue with T-cell repertoires from blood. The 100 discovery patients were divided at random into training and test sets in a 7:3 ratio. After sampling, hyperthyroidism patients received methimazole starting at 30 mg daily, and ophthalmopathy patients received high-dose intravenous methylprednisolone. Overall study outcomes, separate from this receptor: Most expanded thyroid clonotypes (frequency above 0.001) were also found in blood, which suggests that blood repertoires may mirror thyroid immune responses. In validation, the model predicted progression to ophthalmopathy with just under 71% sensitivity and over 72% specificity, a median of 6.5 months before onset. No statistical method was used to set the sample size in advance, and investigators knew the group allocation. Ophthalmopathy was separated from stable hyperthyroidism by a 13 V-J signature model, with about 88% sensitivity and about 81% specificity obtained in cross-validation and 80%/75% obtained in testing.

The TCR beta CDR3 regions were amplified from the RNA transcripts. The TCR CDR3 was subjected to a first round of RT-PCR using the HTBI primer set and the Qiagen OneStep RT-PCR kit. Libraries were constructed in a second round of multiplex PCR, after which size selection and purification were carried out. Libraries were sequenced paired-end with 100 bp reads on an Illumina HiSeq2000. Per the authors' processing: SOAPnuke was used to process the raw data, removing reads that contained adapters or uncalled bases, had a mean Phred below 15, or lacked an exact match to the constant primer or identifier. High-quality paired reads were merged with COPE v1.2.5, and unique nucleotide sequences were defined as clonotypes. Clonotypes were aligned to IMGT TRBV, TRBD and TRBJ reference segments using MiTCR v1.1. The analysis was restricted to V-J combinations with a frequency above 0.0001, which together covered around 99% of the repertoires. The TCS score was defined as F50 (clonal expansion) divided by E x V (chaos), with BLOSUM62-based TCRdist calculated between CDR3 peptides within each V-J. Welch's t-statistics and random forest reduced just over 500 V-J features to 13, which were used in a naive Bayes classifier (R e1071). The raw public reads went through TCRdb reprocessing: fastp at Q25, MiXCR clone calling, in-frame beta chains kept. For every CDR3 protein sequence, its rows merge into one entry that carries the most common genes and DNA. The V and J calls and clone size come from TCRdb's table, not from the authors' own analysis. For this sample there are under 300,000 distinct CDR3 sequences; approximately 14% appear just once. Under 35% of the sample lies in the top ten.

The CDR1 and CDR2 encoded by the germline V gene are SQVTM and ANQGSEA. V lost 0 bases and J lost 7 bases; the stretch between them is 10 bases long. Including the terminal cysteine and phenylalanine, the CDR3 comprises 13 residues. Just the 39-base CDR3 DNA is kept, in frame starting at base 1. There are a few counts of this clonotype. The specificity of this receptor is unknown. Per-nucleotide qualities are absent, and no much larger clonotype sits a single base away. Hyperthyroidism patients were newly diagnosed, had a disease duration of under 2 months, and were aged 18 to 65 years. The study excluded patients with uncontrolled infections, other autoimmune diseases, pregnancy or lactation. Diagnoses were based on clinical symptoms, serum thyroxine and TRAb, thyroid ultrasound and orbital computed tomography. Blood from progressor patients was collected at the time of first diagnosis with hyperthyroidism, before any ophthalmopathy symptoms had appeared. PBMCs were separated from 10 ml of fresh peripheral blood using Ficoll-Paque density gradient centrifugation. Progressor patients were first diagnosed with Graves' hyperthyroidism and then developed ophthalmopathy during follow-up. Trizol reagent was used to extract total RNA, and RNA quality was then checked on an Agilent 2100 Bioanalyzer.

The receptor was derived from a woman aged 50 to 60 with Graves' hyperthyroidism that later progressed to Graves' ophthalmopathy. Sequences were obtained from blood. The V and J genes are TRBV29-1 and TRBJ1-5, and the D gene may be TRBD1, 5 bases matching. The sequence in DNA is TGCAGCGTTGAAGAGGGGGTGGGGCAGCCCCAGCATTTT. The encoded protein is CSVEEGVGQPQHF.